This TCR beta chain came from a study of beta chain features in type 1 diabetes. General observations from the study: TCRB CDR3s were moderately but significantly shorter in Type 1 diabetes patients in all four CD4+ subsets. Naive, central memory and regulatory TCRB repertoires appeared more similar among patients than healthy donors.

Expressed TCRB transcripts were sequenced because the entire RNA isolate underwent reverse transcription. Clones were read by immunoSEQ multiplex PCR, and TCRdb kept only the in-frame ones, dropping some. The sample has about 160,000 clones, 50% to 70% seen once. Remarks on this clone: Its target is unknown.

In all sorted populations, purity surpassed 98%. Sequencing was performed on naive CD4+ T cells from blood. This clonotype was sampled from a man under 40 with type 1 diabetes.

Here the CDR3 DNA reads TGTGCCAGCTCACCTCTCCCGGGACAGGGGTCCCACGAGCAGTACTTC. It codes for CASSPLPGQGSHEQYF. V and J are TRBV18 and TRBJ2-7; 10 bases match TRBD1. The CDR3 runs to 16 residues. Germline values: CDR1 KGHSH, CDR2 LQKENI. The V segment lost 3 bases and the J segment 5 bases; nucleotides outside the gene matches: 10.